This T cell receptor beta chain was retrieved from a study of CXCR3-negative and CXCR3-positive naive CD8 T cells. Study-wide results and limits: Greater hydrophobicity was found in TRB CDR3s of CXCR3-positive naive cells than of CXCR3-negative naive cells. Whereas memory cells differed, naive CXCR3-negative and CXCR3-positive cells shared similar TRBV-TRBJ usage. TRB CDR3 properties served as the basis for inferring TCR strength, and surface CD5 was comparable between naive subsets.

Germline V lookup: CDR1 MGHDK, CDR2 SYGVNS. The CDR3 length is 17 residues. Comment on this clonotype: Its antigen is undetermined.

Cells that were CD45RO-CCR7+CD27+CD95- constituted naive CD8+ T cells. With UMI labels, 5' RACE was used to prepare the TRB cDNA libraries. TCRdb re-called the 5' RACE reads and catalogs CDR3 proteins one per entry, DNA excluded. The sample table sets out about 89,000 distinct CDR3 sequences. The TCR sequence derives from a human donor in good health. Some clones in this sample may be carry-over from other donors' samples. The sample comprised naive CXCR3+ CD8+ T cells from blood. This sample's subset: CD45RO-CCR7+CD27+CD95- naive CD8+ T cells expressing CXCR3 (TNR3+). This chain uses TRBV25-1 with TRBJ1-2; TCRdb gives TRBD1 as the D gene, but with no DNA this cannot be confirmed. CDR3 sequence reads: CASSEYFEGASFYGYTF.